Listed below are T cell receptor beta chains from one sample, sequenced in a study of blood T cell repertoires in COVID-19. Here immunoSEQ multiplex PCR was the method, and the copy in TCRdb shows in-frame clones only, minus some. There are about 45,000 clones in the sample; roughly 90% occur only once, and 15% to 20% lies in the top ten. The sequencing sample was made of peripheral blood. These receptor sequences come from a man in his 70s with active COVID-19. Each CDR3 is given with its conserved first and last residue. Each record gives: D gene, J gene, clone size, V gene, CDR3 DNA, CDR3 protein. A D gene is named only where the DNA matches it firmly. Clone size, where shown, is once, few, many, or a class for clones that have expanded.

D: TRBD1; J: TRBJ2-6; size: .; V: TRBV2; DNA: TGTGCCAGCAGGAATACAGGGGTCGGGGCCAACGTCCTGACTTTC; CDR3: CASRNTGVGANVLTF
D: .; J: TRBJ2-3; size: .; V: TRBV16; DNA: TGTGCCAGCAGCCAATCGATGACTGCCGATACGCAGTATTTT; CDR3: CASSQSMTADTQYF
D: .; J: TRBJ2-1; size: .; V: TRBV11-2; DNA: TGTGCCAGCACTATAAACGGCCCAGACAGGGAGCAGTTCTTC; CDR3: CASTINGPDREQFF
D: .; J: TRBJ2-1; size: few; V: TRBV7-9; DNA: TGTGCCAGCAGCTTTCGGACGGGGAGCAATGAGCAGTTCTTC; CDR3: CASSFRTGSNEQFF
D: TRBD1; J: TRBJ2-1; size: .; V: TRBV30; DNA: TGTGCCTGGAGTGTCATAGGGGGCGCAGGGGATGAGCAGTTCTTC; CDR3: CAWSVIGGAGDEQFF
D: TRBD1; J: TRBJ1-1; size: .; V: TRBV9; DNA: TGTGCCAGCAGCGGATACGGGACAGGGCTGAACACTGAAGCTTTCTTT; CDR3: CASSGYGTGLNTEAFF
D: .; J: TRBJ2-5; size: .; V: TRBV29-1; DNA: TGCAGCGTTGCCGGGGTTGAGGAGACCCAGTACTTC; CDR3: CSVAGVEETQYF
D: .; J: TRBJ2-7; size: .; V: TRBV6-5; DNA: TGTGCCAGCAAGTTCGGAAGTAGGAGCTCCTACGAGCAGTACTTC; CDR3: CASKFGSRSSYEQYF
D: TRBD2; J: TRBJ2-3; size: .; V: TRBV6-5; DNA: TGTGCCAGCAGTTACGGGGGGGGGACAGATACGCAGTATTTT; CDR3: CASSYGGGTDTQYF
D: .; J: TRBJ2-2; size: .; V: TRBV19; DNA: TGTGCCAGTAGTAGGGGTTTCGGGATAAACACCGGGGAGCTGTTTTTT; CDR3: CASSRGFGINTGELFF
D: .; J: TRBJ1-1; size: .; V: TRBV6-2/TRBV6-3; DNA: TGTGCCAGCAGTTACTTCGGGGTGATGAACACTGAAGCTTTCTTT; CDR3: CASSYFGVMNTEAFF
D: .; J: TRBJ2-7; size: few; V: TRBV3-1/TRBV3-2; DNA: TGTGCCAGCAGCCGACGGAAGCGTGGGGAGCAGTACTTC; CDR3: CASSRRKRGEQYF
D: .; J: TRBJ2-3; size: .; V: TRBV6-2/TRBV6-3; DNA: TGTGCCAGCAGTTTAGGCACAGATACGCAGTATTTT; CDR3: CASSLGTDTQYF
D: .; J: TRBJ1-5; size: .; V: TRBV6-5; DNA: TGTGCCAGCAGTTACTCGACCGGGGGTCGGCCCCAGCATTTT; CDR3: CASSYSTGGRPQHF
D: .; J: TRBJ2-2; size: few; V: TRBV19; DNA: TGTGCCAGTACCTCCGGGTATAGGGGCTTAACCGGGGAGCTGTTTTTT; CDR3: CASTSGYRGLTGELFF
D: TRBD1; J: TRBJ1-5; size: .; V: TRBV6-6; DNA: TGTGCCAGCAGCCCGGGACAGCAACTTAGCAATCAGCCCCAGCATTTT; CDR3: CASSPGQQLSNQPQHF
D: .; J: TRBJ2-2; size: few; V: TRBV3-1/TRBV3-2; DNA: TGTGCCAGCAGCCCAGGTTCCCGGGGCGGGGAGCTGTTTTTT; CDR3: CASSPGSRGGELFF
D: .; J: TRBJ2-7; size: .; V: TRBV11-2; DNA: TGTGCCAGCAGCTCCCAATCAGGGGGGCTCTACGAGCAGTACTTC; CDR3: CASSSQSGGLYEQYF
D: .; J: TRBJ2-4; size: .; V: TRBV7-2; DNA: TGTGCCAGCAGTTCTCAGGGAAGATGGAACATTCAGTACTTC; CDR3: CASSSQGRWNIQYF
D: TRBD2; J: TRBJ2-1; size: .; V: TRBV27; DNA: TGTGCCAGCAGTTTAGGTAGCGGGAGGGCCGGGTTCTACAATGAGCAGTTCTTC; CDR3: CASSLGSGRAGFYNEQFF
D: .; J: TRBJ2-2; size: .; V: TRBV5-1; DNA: TGCGCCAGCAGCTACGACGGAGCCTCCACCGGGGAGCTGTTTTTT; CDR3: CASSYDGASTGELFF